This TCR beta chain is drawn from a study of blood T cell repertoires in COVID-19. Study background: The United States, Italy and Spain supplied acute and convalescent COVID-19 samples.

The CDR3 has 16 amino acids. The V segment lost 6 bases and the J segment 4 bases; nucleotides outside the gene matches: 12. Germline lookup yields CDR1 LNHDA and CDR2 SQIVND (reference sequence). The protocol was immunoSEQ multiplex PCR, while the TCRdb copy is restricted to in-frame clones and leaves out a portion. The table lists roughly 250,000 clones, around 82% of them singletons. The study recruited people aged about 18 to 90 years across more than 20 US areas. Each participant's cohort was designated according to participant-reported clinical history. During the 2 weeks before they entered the study, exposed participants had met someone with a PCR-confirmed or clinician-diagnosed COVID-19 case. There are many counts of this clone.

This clonotype originated in a woman in her thirties or forties who had been exposed to COVID-19. The sample was PBMCs or T cells enriched from blood (not recorded which). The chain has TRBV19 and TRBJ1-2; 9 bases fit TRBD1. CDR3: CASSSGQGLYSYGYTF. As DNA, the CDR3 is TGTGCCAGTAGCTCGGGACAGGGCCTTTATTCCTATGGCTACACCTTC.